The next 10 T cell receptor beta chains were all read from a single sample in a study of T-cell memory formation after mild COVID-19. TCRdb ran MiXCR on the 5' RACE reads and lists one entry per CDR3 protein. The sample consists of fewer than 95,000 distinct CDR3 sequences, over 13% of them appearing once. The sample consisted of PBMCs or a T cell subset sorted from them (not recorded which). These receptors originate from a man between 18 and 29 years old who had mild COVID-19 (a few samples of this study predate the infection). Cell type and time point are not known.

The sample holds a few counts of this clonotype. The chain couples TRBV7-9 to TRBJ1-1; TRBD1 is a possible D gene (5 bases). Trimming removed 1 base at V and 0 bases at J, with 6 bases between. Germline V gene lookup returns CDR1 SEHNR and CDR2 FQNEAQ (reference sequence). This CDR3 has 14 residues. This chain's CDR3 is CASSLVGLNTEAFF. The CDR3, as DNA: TGTGCCAGCAGCTTAGTGGGACTGAACACTGAAGCTTTCTTT.

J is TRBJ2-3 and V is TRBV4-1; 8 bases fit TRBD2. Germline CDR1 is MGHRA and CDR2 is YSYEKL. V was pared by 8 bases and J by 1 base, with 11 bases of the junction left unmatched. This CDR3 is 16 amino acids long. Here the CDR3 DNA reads TGCGCCAGCGGGTCAGGCCGGGGGGGCCGCACAGATACGCAGTATTTT. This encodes CASGSGRGGRTDTQYF.

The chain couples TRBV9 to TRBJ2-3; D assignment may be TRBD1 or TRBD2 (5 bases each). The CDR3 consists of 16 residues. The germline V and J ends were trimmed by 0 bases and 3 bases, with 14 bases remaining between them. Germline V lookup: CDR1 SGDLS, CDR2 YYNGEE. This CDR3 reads CASSVAPAGTTDTQYF. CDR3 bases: TGTGCCAGCAGCGTAGCTCCGGCCGGGACGACAGATACGCAGTATTTT.

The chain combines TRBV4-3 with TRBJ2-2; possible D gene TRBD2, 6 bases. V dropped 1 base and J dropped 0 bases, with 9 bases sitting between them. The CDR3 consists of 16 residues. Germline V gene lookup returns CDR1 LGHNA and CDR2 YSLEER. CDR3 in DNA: TGCGCCAGCAGCCAAGCCGCGGGGCCGAACACCGGGGAGCTGTTTTTT. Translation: CASSQAAGPNTGELFF.

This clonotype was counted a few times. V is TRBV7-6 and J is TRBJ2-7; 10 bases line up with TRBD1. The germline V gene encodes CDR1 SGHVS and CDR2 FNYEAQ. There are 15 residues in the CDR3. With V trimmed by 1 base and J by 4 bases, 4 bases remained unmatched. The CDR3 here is CASSLDPGQGYEQYV. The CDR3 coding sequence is TGTGCCAGCAGCTTAGACCCGGGACAGGGGTACGAGCAGTACGTC.

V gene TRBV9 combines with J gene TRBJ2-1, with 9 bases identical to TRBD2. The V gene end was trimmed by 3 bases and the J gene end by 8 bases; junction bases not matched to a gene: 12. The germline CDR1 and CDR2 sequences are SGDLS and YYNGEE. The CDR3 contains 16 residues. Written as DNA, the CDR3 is TGTGCCAGCAGCGGAGGGGGACTAGCAGTTTTCGATGAGCAGTTCTTC. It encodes CASSGGGLAVFDEQFF.

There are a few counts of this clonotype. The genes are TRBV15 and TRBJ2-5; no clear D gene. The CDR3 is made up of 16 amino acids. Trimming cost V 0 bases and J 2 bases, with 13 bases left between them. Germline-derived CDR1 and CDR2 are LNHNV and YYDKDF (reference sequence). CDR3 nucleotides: TGTGCCACCAGCAGAGATCGCGGCAGCGCGCAAGAGACCCAGTACTTC. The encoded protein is CATSRDRGSAQETQYF.

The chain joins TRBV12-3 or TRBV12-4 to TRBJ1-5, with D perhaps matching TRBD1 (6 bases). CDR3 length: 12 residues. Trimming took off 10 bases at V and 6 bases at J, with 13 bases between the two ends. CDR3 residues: CAIATGSQPQHF. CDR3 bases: TGTGCCATCGCAACAGGGAGTCAGCCCCAGCATTTT.

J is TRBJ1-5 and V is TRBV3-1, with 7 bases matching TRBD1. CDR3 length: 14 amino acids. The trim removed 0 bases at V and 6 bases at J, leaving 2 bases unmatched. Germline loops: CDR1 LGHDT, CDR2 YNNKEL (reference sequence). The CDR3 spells CASSQEGDSQPQHF. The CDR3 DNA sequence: TGTGCCAGCAGCCAAGAGGGGGACAGTCAGCCCCAGCATTTT.

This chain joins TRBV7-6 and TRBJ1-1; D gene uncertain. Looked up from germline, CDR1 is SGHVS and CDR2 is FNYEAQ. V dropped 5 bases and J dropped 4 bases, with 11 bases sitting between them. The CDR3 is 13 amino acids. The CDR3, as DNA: TGTGCCAGCAGCGGAGAGTTGAGCACTGAAGCTTTCTTT. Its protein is CASSGELSTEAFF.